Presented here are 15 T cell receptor beta chains from one specimen sequenced in a study of CD8+ T cells in alopecia areata. Once RNA had been extracted, it was reverse transcribed into cDNA to act as the sequencing template. Some clones are missing from TCRdb's copy, which holds only in-frame ones; the method was immunoSEQ multiplex PCR. In the table there are some 240,000 clones, more than 45% of which are singletons. Documented treatment: oral pan-JAK inhibitor, 5-10 mg twice daily. Sequenced material: CD4+ T cells sorted from blood, taken at week 4, from a patient treated with tofacitinib. Receptors were obtained from a human donor with alopecia areata.

V is TRBV5-1 and J is TRBJ2-5; the match to TRBD1 covers 7 bases. Unmatched junction bases numbered 5, after V lost 3 bases and J lost 3 bases. From germline, CDR1 is SGHRS and CDR2 YFSETQ. CDR3 size: 14 residues. The CDR3 nucleotides are TGCGCCAGCAGCTCCTCGGGACAGAAAGAGACCCAGTACTTC. Its protein product is CASSSSGQKETQYF.

About this clone: Within the sample, other DNA sequences also encode this same CDR3. The genes are TRBV29-1 and TRBJ2-1, with a weak D call TRBD1 (6 bases). This CDR3 has 13 residues. V was shortened by 0 bases and J by 5 bases, with 8 bases between the two germline ends. Germline CDR1 is SQVTM and CDR2 is ANQGSEA. The CDR3 protein is CSVEDGGNNEQFF. The CDR3 nucleotides read TGCAGCGTTGAAGATGGGGGCAACAATGAGCAGTTCTTC.

The chain's CDR3 is CASSLEGTETYEQYF. CDR3 DNA: TGCGCCAGCAGCTTGGAAGGGACAGAGACCTACGAGCAGTACTTC. The chain combines TRBV5-1 with TRBJ2-7; 7 bases fit TRBD1. The CDR3 is 15 residues long. The V gene's germline CDR1 is SGHRS and CDR2 YFSETQ. V lost 0 bases to trimming and J lost 2 bases; unmatched junction nucleotides: 5.

J is TRBJ1-1 and V is TRBV18, with D uncertain. The CDR3 extends over 15 amino acids. The V end lost 5 bases, the J end lost 6 bases, and 19 bases lay between the germline ends. Per germline, CDR1 KGHSH and CDR2 LQKENI. DNA for the CDR3: TGTGCCAGCTCATCAAACAGAGGGAGTATAGCTGAAGCTTTCTTT. It is translated as CASSSNRGSIAEAFF.

This clone was detected only a few times. This chain links TRBV15 with TRBJ2-7, with TRBD1 matching 11 bases. The V and J ends lost 5 bases and 4 bases, in that order; junction bases with no gene match: 4. The CDR3 length is 14 residues. The germline V gene encodes CDR1 LNHNV and CDR2 YYDKDF (reference sequence). The CDR3 sequence is CATSPRDRGYEQYF. CDR3 DNA: TGTGCCACCAGCCCCCGGGACAGGGGGTACGAGCAGTACTTC.

In its sample, this clone was seen many times. The rearrangement joins TRBV9 to TRBJ1-6; D call uncertain. The CDR3 sequence is 14 residues long. CDR1 is SGDLS and CDR2 is YYNGEE in the germline V gene. V lost 4 bases to trimming and J lost 8 bases, with 13 bases between them. The CDR3 DNA reads as TGTGCCAGCAGCCCTACCCCTGCTGATTCACCCCTCCACTTT. This encodes CASSPTPADSPLHF.

This chain joins TRBV30 and TRBJ2-3; maybe TRBD2 (5 bases). The CDR3 is 14 residues long. V dropped 2 bases and J dropped 6 bases, with 15 bases sitting between them. Germline V lookup: CDR1 GTSNPN, CDR2 SVGIG (reference sequence). CDR3 sequence: CAWSLTLPGDTQYF. DNA for the CDR3: TGTGCCTGGAGTCTGACCTTGCCGGGGGATACGCAGTATTTT.

The chain carries TRBV2 and TRBJ1-1; D is undetermined. The length of the CDR3 is 13 residues. The germline V and J ends were trimmed by 5 bases and 0 bases, with 7 bases remaining between them. CDR1 is SNHLY, CDR2 FYNNEI, per germline. The CDR3 region has the DNA TGTGCCAGCAGTAATAGGATGAACACTGAAGCTTTCTTT. Translated: CASSNRMNTEAFF.

The V gene is TRBV4-3, the J gene TRBJ1-1; D unclear. V lost 4 bases, J lost 11 bases, and 23 bases lay in between. This CDR3 contains 15 residues. Germline CDR1 and CDR2: LGHNA and YSLEER. Written as DNA, the CDR3 is TGCGCCAGCAGCCCCCGTATGGACGGTGTCCCTGGGGCTTTCTTT. Residues: CASSPRMDGVPGAFF.

This clone showed up just a few times. This chain links TRBV6-5 with TRBJ1-5; D may be TRBD1 (6 bases). V lost 2 bases to trimming and J lost 4 bases, with 12 bases between them. Germline CDR1 MNHEY, CDR2 SVGAGI. The CDR3 is 15 amino acids. CDR3 sequence reads: CASSYPRTVNQPQHF. The CDR3 DNA sequence: TGTGCCAGCAGTTACCCTCGGACAGTAAATCAGCCCCAGCATTTT.

This clone came up a few times. The genes are TRBV14 and TRBJ2-5, with unresolved D. Trimming left V 0 bases short and J 3 bases short, with 5 bases between. Germline V gives CDR1 SGHDN, CDR2 FVKESK. The CDR3 spans 13 residues. CDR3 in amino acids: CASSQDLKETQYF. As DNA, the CDR3 is TGTGCCAGCAGCCAAGATCTTAAAGAGACCCAGTACTTC. Complete variable domain (other parts from reference TRBV14 and TRBJ2-5): EAGVTQFPSHSVIEKGQTVTLRCDPISGHDNLYWYRRVMGKEIKFLLHFVKESKQDESGMPNNRFLAERTGGTYSTLKVQPAELEDSGVYFCASSQDLKETQYFGPGTRLLVL.

This chain uses TRBV9 with TRBJ1-1, with unresolved D. Germline V lookup: CDR1 SGDLS, CDR2 YYNGEE. CDR3 length equals 15 residues. V dropped 3 bases and J dropped 4 bases, with 16 bases sitting between them. This CDR3 is CASSANGQRGTEAFF. The CDR3 DNA sequence: TGTGCCAGCAGCGCCAACGGGCAACGAGGCACTGAAGCTTTCTTT.

The J gene is TRBJ2-3, the V gene TRBV5-1; D possibly corresponds to TRBD2 (6 bases). The CDR3 contains 16 residues. CDR1 is SGHRS, CDR2 YFSETQ, per germline. Trimming took off 4 bases at V and 6 bases at J, with 21 bases between the two ends. This CDR3 is CASSPDGTPTPDTQYF. The CDR3 DNA reads TGCGCCAGCAGCCCGGACGGGACTCCCACCCCGGATACGCAGTATTTT. Complete variable domain (other parts from reference TRBV5-1 and TRBJ2-3): KAGVTQTPRYLIKTRGQQVTLSCSPISGHRSVSWYQQTPGQGLQFLFEYFSETQRNKGNFPGRFSGRQFSNSRSEMNVSTLELGDSALYLCASSPDGTPTPDTQYFGPGTRLTVL.

This clone was recorded a few times. The chain employs TRBV11-2 and TRBJ1-6; D is perhaps TRBD1 (5 bases). This CDR3 is built from 14 residues. V was shortened by 3 bases and J by 5 bases, with 8 bases between the two germline ends. CDR1 is SGHAT, CDR2 FQNNGV, per germline. The CDR3 protein is CASSFLGDNSPLHF. CDR3 DNA: TGTGCCAGCAGCTTCTTAGGGGATAATTCACCCCTCCACTTT.

This clone appeared a single time. The chain employs TRBV29-1 and TRBJ1-2, with 9 bases identical to TRBD1. J lost 8 bases, V lost 7 bases, and 11 bases had no gene match. The CDR3 extends over 13 amino acids. Germline V gene sequence: CDR1 SQVTM, CDR2 ANQGSEA. CDR3 in amino acids: CSARGGTGKGYTF. The CDR3 DNA sequence: TGCAGCGCCCGCGGGGGGACAGGGAAAGGCTACACCTTC.